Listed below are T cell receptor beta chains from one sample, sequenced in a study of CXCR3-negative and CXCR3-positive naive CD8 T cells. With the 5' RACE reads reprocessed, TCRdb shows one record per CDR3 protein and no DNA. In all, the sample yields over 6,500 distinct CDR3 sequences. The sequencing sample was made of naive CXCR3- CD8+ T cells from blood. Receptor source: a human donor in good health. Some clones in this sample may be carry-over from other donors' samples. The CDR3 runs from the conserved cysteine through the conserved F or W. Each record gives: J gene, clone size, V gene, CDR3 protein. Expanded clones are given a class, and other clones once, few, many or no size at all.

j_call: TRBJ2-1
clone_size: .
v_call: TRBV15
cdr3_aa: CATSRDRGVEQFF

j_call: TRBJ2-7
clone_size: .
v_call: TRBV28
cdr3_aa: CASRETGQGIYEQYF

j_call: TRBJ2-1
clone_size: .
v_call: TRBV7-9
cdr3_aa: CASSLPLEVEHDEQFF

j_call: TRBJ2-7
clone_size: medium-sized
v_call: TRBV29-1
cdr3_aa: CSATGSSYEQYF

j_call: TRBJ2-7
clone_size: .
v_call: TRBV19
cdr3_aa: CASRPGAVESYVYEQYF

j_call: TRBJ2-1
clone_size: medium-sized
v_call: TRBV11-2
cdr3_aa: CASSLVAGVDNEQFF

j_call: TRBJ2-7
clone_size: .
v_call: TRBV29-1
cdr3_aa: CSVGGTAYEQYF

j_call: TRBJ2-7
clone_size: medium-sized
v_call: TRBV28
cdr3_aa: CASSLGGFTEQYF

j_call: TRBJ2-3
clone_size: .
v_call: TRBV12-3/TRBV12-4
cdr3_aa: CASSSGLAGDITDTQYF

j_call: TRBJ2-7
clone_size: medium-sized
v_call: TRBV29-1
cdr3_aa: CSVERQGAPNYEQYF

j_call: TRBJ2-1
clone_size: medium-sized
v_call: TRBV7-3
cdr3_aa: CASSLIAGDYNEQFF

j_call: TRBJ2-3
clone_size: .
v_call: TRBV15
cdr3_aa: CATSTDRAGVVTDTQYF

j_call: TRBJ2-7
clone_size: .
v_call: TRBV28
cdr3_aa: CASSTGQGLWEQYF

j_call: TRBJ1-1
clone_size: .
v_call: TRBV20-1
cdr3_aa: CSAEDSLTEAFF

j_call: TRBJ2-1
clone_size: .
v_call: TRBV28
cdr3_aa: CASSFGTSGSDEQFF

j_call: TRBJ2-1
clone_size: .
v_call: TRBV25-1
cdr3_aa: CASSWGDEQFF

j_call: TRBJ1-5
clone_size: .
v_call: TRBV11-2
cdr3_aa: CASSPGTGGNQPQHF

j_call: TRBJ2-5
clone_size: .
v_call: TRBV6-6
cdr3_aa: CASSHSGDPGAQYF

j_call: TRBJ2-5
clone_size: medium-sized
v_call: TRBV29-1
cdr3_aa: CSVELAGGRETQYF

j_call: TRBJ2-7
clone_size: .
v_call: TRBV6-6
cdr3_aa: CASTPGPYEQYF

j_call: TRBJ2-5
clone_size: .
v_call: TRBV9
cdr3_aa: CASSVEGSQETQYF

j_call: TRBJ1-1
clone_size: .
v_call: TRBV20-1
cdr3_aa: CSASLENTEAFF

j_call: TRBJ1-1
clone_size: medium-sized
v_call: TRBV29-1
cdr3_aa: CSADRTDHTENTEAFF